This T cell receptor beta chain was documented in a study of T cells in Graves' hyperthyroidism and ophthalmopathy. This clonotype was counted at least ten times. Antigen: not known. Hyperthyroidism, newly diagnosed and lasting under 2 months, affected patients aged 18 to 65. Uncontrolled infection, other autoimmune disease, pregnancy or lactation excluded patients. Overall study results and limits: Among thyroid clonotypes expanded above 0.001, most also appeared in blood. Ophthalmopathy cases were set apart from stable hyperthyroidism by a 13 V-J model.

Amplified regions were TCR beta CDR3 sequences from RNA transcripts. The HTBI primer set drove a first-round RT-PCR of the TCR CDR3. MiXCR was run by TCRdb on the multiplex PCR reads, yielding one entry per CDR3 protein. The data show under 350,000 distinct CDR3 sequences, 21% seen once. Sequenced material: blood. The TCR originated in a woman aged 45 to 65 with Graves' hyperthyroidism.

The CDR3 spells CSADTGGNYEQYF. The CDR3 DNA sequence: TGCAGTGCTGACACAGGGGGCAACTACGAGCAGTACTTC. This chain connects TRBV20-1 to TRBJ2-7; TRBD1 matches 9 bases. The CDR3 loop spans 13 amino acids. Germline CDR1 and CDR2: DFQATT and SNEGSKA (reference sequence). After removal of 5 bases from V and 3 bases from J, the junction contained 5 bases not matched to a gene.